This passage covers 10 T cell receptor beta chains from one sample sequenced in a study of blood T cell repertoires in COVID-19. This table comes from immunoSEQ multiplex PCR, and its TCRdb copy is limited to in-frame clones, with some not included. The sample consists of just under 85,000 clones, under 85% of them appearing once. Sequencing was done on a sample of peripheral blood. Receptor source: a woman older than 75 with acute or convalescent COVID-19.

Only one count was recorded for this clone. The rearrangement links TRBV5-8 to TRBJ2-5, with a tentative D call TRBD2 (5 bases). CDR3 size: 14 residues. V gave up 6 bases and J gave up 6 bases, with 18 bases separating them. Germline V gene data show CDR1 as SGHTS and CDR2 as YDEGEE. As DNA, the CDR3 is TGTGCCAGCACGATTGGCGGAGGCCCAAAGACCCAGTACTTC. This gives the protein CASTIGGGPKTQYF.

The chain couples TRBV5-1 to TRBJ1-3, with 8 bases matching TRBD1. Losses at the gene ends were 0 bases for V and 0 bases for J; bases not matched to a gene: 2. This CDR3 comprises 16 residues. CDR1 is SGHRS and CDR2 is YFSETQ in the germline V gene. CDR3 in DNA: TGCGCCAGCAGCTTGGTGGACAGGGCCTCTGGAAACACCATATATTTT. It codes for CASSLVDRASGNTIYF.

The chain uses TRBV10-3 and TRBJ2-7, with 7 bases matching TRBD1. Trimming removed 4 bases from V and 7 bases from J; junction bases left unmatched: 10. CDR3 length equals 14 residues. Germline V lookup: CDR1 ENHRY, CDR2 SYGVKD. In DNA, the CDR3 is TGTGCCATCAGTGTCGCAGGGGGTCGGGAAGAGCAGTACTTC. Protein product: CAISVAGGREEQYF.

The rearrangement joins TRBV7-2 to TRBJ2-1, with 9 bases aligning to TRBD2. V was clipped by 1 base and J by 5 bases; unmatched bases: 9. Germline lookup yields CDR1 SGHTA and CDR2 FQGNSA. CDR3 length equals 17 residues. The CDR3 DNA follows: TGTGCCAGCAGCTTAGTTTTTTGGCGGGAGGGAAACAATGAGCAGTTCTTC. It encodes CASSLVFWREGNNEQFF.

CDR3 residues: CASSPFSGRENTGELFF. In nucleotides, the CDR3 is TGCGCCAGCAGTCCCTTCAGCGGGAGGGAGAACACCGGGGAGCTGTTTTTT. The gene calls are TRBV10-1 and TRBJ2-2, with 10 positions matching TRBD2. The germline V gene has CDR1 WNHNN and CDR2 SYGVQD (reference sequence). V gave up 5 bases and J gave up 1 base; unmatched junction bases: 7. This CDR3 is built from 17 residues.

The rearrangement joins TRBV7-8 to TRBJ2-1; possible D gene TRBD2, 5 bases. The germline CDR1 and CDR2 sequences are SGHVS and FQNEAQ. The V end was cut by 1 base, the J end by 6 bases, with 10 bases between. This CDR3 spans 14 amino acids. The CDR3 coding sequence is TGTGCCAGCAGCTTAGTTACTAGAGGCAATGAGCAGTTCTTC. Amino acids: CASSLVTRGNEQFF.

This clone was counted a few times. This rearrangement joins TRBV3-1 (or the pseudogene TRBV3-2) to TRBJ2-3, with 8 bases aligning to TRBD1. CDR3 size: 14 residues. After removal of 5 bases from V and 6 bases from J, the junction contained 7 bases not matched to a gene. The germline gives CDR1 LGHDT, CDR2 YNNKEL (reference sequence). The CDR3 region is CASSDRQGRDTQYF. In DNA form, the CDR3 reads TGTGCCAGCAGCGACAGACAGGGGAGGGATACGCAGTATTTT.

V gene TRBV30 combines with J gene TRBJ1-1; no reliable D call. Germline V gives CDR1 GTSNPN, CDR2 SVGIG (reference sequence). CDR3 size: 14 residues. V dropped 3 bases and J dropped 1 base, with 12 bases sitting between them. This chain's CDR3 is CAWRTAPGNTEAFF. CDR3 DNA: TGTGCCTGGAGAACTGCTCCCGGGAACACTGAAGCTTTCTTT.

The V call is TRBV11-2, the J call TRBJ2-2; 9 bases agree with TRBD2. There are 17 residues in the CDR3. V trimming: 1 base; J trimming: 3 bases; junction bases outside the gene matches: 6. Germline loops: CDR1 SGHAT, CDR2 FQNNGV. CDR3 in amino acids: CASSLGSTSGYTGELFF. In nucleotides, the CDR3 is TGTGCCAGCAGCTTAGGTTCGACTAGCGGCTACACCGGGGAGCTGTTTTTT.

The genes are TRBV5-1 and TRBJ2-1; 12 bases agree with TRBD2. The CDR3 spans 16 residues. Germline CDR1 is SGHRS and CDR2 is YFSETQ. V was pared by 3 bases and J by 2 bases, with 3 bases of the junction left unmatched. The CDR3 loop reads CASSSRLAGAYNEQFF. In DNA, the CDR3 is TGCGCCAGCAGCTCTAGACTAGCGGGAGCCTACAATGAGCAGTTCTTC.